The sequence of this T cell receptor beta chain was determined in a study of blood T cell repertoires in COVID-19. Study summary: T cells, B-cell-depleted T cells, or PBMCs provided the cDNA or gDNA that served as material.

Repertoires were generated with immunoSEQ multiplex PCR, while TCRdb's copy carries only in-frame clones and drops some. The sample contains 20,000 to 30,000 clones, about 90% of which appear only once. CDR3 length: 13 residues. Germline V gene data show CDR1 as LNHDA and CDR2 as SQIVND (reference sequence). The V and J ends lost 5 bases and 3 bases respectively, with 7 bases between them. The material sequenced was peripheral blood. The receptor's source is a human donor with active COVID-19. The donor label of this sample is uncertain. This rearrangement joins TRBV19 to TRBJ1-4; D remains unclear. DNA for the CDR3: TGTGCCAGTAGTCAAGGAGCTAATGAAAAACTGTTTTTT. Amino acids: CASSQGANEKLFF.